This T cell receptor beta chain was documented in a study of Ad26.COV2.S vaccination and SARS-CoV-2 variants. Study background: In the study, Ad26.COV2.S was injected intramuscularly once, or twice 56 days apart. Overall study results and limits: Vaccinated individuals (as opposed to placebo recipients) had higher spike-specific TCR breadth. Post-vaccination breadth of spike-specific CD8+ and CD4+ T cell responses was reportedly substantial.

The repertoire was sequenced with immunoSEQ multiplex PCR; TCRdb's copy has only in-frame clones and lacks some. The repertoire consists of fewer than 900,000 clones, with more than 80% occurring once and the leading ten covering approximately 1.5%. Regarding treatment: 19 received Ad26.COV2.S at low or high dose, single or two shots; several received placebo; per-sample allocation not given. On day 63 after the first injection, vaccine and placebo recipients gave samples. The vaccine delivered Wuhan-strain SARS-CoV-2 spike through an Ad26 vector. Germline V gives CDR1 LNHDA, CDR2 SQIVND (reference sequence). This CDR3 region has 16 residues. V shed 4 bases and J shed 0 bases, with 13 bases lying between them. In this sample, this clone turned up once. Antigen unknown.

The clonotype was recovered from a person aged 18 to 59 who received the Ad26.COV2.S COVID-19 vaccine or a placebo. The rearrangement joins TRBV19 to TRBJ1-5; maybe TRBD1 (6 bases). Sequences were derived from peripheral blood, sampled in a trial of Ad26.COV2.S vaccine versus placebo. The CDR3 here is CASSTRGANSNQPQHF. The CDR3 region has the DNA TGTGCCAGTAGTACCCGGGGGGCCAATAGCAATCAGCCCCAGCATTTT.